Below are 26 T cell receptor beta chains sequenced from a single sample in a study of blood T cells in healthy people across ages. PCR was performed a second time for 7 to 11 cycles using a sample-barcoded 5' primer and a J-beta primer mix. TCRdb re-called the 5' RACE reads with MiXCR, one entry per CDR3 protein. The table shows approximately 850,000 distinct CDR3 sequences, with 40% to 50% occurring only once. Specimen: blood. These receptors all stem from a man in his 60s in good health.

This clonotype was observed a few times. The genes are TRBV12-3 or TRBV12-4 and TRBJ1-2; D not resolved. This CDR3 contains 14 residues. V was pared by 5 bases and J by 4 bases, with 14 bases between. The DNA of the CDR3 is TGTGCCAGCAGTCCCCCGGGCCCTGGCTATGGCTACACCTTC. It encodes CASSPPGPGYGYTF.

Here the CDR3 DNA reads TGCGCCAGCAGCTTTCACAGCGGCTCCTACAATGAGCAGTTCTTC. It translates to CASSFHSGSYNEQFF. The chain couples TRBV5-1 to TRBJ2-1; a weak D match, TRBD2 (5 bases). This CDR3 spans 15 amino acids. V was cut by 2 bases and J by 0 bases, with 9 bases left in between. In germline, CDR1 is SGHRS, CDR2 YFSETQ.

The DNA for the CDR3 is TGTGCCAGCAGCCAAGCTTACTTTAACACAGATACGCAGTATTTT. The encoded protein is CASSQAYFNTDTQYF. The V gene is TRBV3-1, the J gene TRBJ2-3; D is uncertain. The germline V and J ends were trimmed by 1 base and 2 bases, with 10 bases remaining between them. The germline V gene has CDR1 LGHDT and CDR2 YNNKEL (reference sequence). This CDR3 has 15 amino acids.

This clonotype was counted only a few times. The chain uses TRBV7-9 and TRBJ2-5; 8 positions agree with TRBD2. CDR1 is SEHNR and CDR2 is FQNEAQ in the germline V gene (reference sequence). Trimming cost V 6 bases and J 3 bases; bases outside gene matches: 9. CDR3 size: 15 residues. CDR3 loop: CASSSTLLAEETQYF. The CDR3 DNA reads TGTGCCAGCAGTTCAACCTTACTAGCGGAAGAGACCCAGTACTTC.

Of note for this clonotype: A read error may produce the germline difference seen at one junction end. The rearrangement links TRBV5-1 to TRBJ2-7; 8 nucleotides agree with TRBD1. The CDR3 contains 15 residues. Germline-derived CDR1 and CDR2 are SGHRS and YFSETQ. This CDR3 is CAGSSGQGSPYEQYF. CDR3 DNA sequence: TGCGCCGGCAGCTCAGGACAGGGCAGCCCCTACGAGCAGTACTTC.

This clonotype was counted only a few times. The chain couples TRBV29-1 to TRBJ1-4; tentative D call: TRBD1 (5 bases). The ends were cut back, 7 bases at V and 4 bases at J, with 13 bases in the middle. The CDR3 is made up of 13 amino acids. Germline CDR1 is SQVTM and CDR2 is ANQGSEA. CDR3 region: CSAMTDYNEKLFF. The CDR3, as DNA: TGCAGCGCCATGACAGATTATAATGAAAAACTGTTTTTT. Based on the CDR3 plus reference TRBV29-1 and TRBJ1-4, the full variable domain is SAVISQKPSRDICQRGTSLTIQCQVDSQVTMMFWYRQQPGQSLTLIATANQGSEATYESGFVIDKFPISRPNLTFSTLTVSNMSPEDSSIYLCSAMTDYNEKLFFGSGTQLSVL.

The chain joins TRBV7-9 to TRBJ2-1, with D perhaps matching TRBD2 (6 bases). From germline, CDR1 is SEHNR and CDR2 FQNEAQ (reference sequence). This CDR3 region has 16 residues. Trimming removed 1 base from V and 2 bases from J, with 12 bases in between. CDR3: CASSLDRDFTYNEQFF. CDR3 coding DNA: TGTGCCAGCAGCTTAGATAGGGACTTTACCTACAATGAGCAGTTCTTC.

The J gene is TRBJ2-7, the V gene TRBV6-2 or TRBV6-3, with D tentatively TRBD2 (6 bases). The CDR3 is made up of 15 amino acids. Trimming stripped 2 bases from V and 4 bases from J, with 15 bases between. The V gene's germline CDR1 is MNHEY and CDR2 SVGEGT. The CDR3 is CASSYGDSRMYEQYF. Here the CDR3 DNA reads TGTGCCAGCAGTTACGGGGACTCCCGTATGTACGAGCAGTACTTC.

The J gene is TRBJ2-3, the V gene TRBV3-1; a weak D match, TRBD1 (5 bases). V lost 1 base to trimming and J lost 2 bases, with 10 bases between them. Germline V gene sequence: CDR1 LGHDT, CDR2 YNNKEL (reference sequence). The CDR3 consists of 15 residues. CDR3 sequence reads: CASSQVAGPTDTQYF. The CDR3 DNA sequence: TGTGCCAGCAGCCAAGTAGCAGGGCCCACAGATACGCAGTATTTT.

V gene TRBV6-5 combines with J gene TRBJ2-3; TRBD2 agrees at 9 bases. With V trimmed by 0 bases and J by 2 bases, 3 bases remained unmatched. CDR3 length: 16 amino acids. Germline V gives CDR1 MNHEY, CDR2 SVGAGI. CDR3 region: CASSYSTSGATDTQYF. CDR3 bases: TGTGCCAGCAGTTACTCGACTAGCGGAGCCACAGATACGCAGTATTTT.

This clonotype was found a few times. The chain uses TRBV5-1 and TRBJ2-3; tentative D call: TRBD2 (6 bases). V gave up 1 base and J gave up 0 bases, with 9 bases separating them. The CDR3 sequence is 15 residues long. CDR1 is SGHRS, CDR2 YFSETQ, per germline. The CDR3 nucleotides read TGCGCCAGCAGCTTGCCGGCGGGGAGCACAGATACGCAGTATTTT. Translating it yields CASSLPAGSTDTQYF.

This clonotype was detected ten times or more. The chain has TRBV28 and TRBJ2-1; 7 bases fit TRBD2. V trimming: 4 bases; J trimming: 9 bases; junction bases outside the gene matches: 18. Per germline, CDR1 MDHEN and CDR2 SYDVKM. This CDR3 is 17 amino acids long. CDR3 nucleotides: TGTGCCAGCAGTTCCAACGCTCCGGGACTACCCTCCCGTGAGCAGTTCTTC. Protein: CASSSNAPGLPSREQFF.

This clonotype was observed a handful of times. V usage is TRBV3-1 and J usage is TRBJ2-1; 8 nucleotides line up with TRBD2. Germline CDR1 LGHDT, CDR2 YNNKEL (reference sequence). Trimming cost V 3 bases and J 7 bases; bases outside gene matches: 5. CDR3 length: 14 residues. This CDR3 reads CASSHGTRGNEQFF. CDR3 nucleotides: TGTGCCAGCAGCCATGGGACTAGGGGTAATGAGCAGTTCTTC.

As to this clonotype: This could be a read error, since a much larger clone is one nucleotide away. The chain combines TRBV6-6 with TRBJ2-5; no reliable D call. The DNA end is a closer match to TRBJ2-7, so the J assignment may be wrong. CDR1 and CDR2 from the germline V gene are MNHNY and SVGAGI (reference sequence). The CDR3 totals 13 residues. The CDR3 sequence: CACSPKALGEQYF. In DNA form, the CDR3 reads TGTGCCTGCAGTCCCAAGGCCCTCGGCGAGCAGTACTTC.

In the case of this clonotype: Relative to the germline gene, one junction end is altered; a read error may explain this. The chain employs TRBV20-1 and TRBJ2-3, with TRBD1 identical over 7 bases. The CDR3 loop spans 15 amino acids. Looked up from germline, CDR1 is DFQATT and CDR2 is SNEGSKA (reference sequence). In nucleotides, the CDR3 is TGTAGTGCATCACCTAGCAGGGGGAGCACAGATACGCAGTATTTT. Its protein product is CSASPSRGSTDTQYF.

In this sample, this clonotype turned up a few times. V gene TRBV12-3 or TRBV12-4 combines with J gene TRBJ2-5, with 11 positions matching TRBD2. The CDR3 has 19 residues. The trim removed 6 bases at V and 5 bases at J, leaving 20 bases unmatched. The CDR3 DNA reads TGTGCCAGCAGCCTACTGCAATTAAAACTAGCGGGGGATGGGGAGACCCAGTACTTC. Its protein product is CASSLLQLKLAGDGETQYF.

V usage is TRBV5-8 and J usage is TRBJ1-2; a weak D match, TRBD1 (5 bases). The CDR3 sequence is 13 residues long. Per germline, CDR1 SGHTS and CDR2 YDEGEE. Trimming took off 5 bases at V and 10 bases at J, with 18 bases between the two ends. This CDR3 reads CASSTAGKGDYTF. The CDR3 DNA reads TGTGCCAGCAGTACCGCAGGGAAGGGTGACTACACCTTC.

There are many counts of this clonotype. The V gene is TRBV20-1, the J gene TRBJ2-1; TRBD1 matches 8 bases. After removal of 1 base from V and 4 bases from J, the junction contained 9 bases not matched to a gene. Germline CDR1 is DFQATT and CDR2 is SNEGSKA (reference sequence). This CDR3 is 16 amino acids long. The CDR3 DNA reads TGCAGTGCTAGAGGTGTGGGGGACAGGCTTTACAATGAGCAGTTCTTC. Residues: CSARGVGDRLYNEQFF.

This clonotype has a single count. One end of the junction is discordant with germline, which a read error may explain. CDR3 protein: CGAKGDRGLESPLHF. In DNA, the CDR3 is TGCGGTGCTAAAGGGGACAGGGGGCTAGAATCACCCCTCCACTTT. The genes are TRBV20-1 and TRBJ1-6; TRBD1 agrees at 12 bases. CDR3 length: 15 residues. Germline V gene data show CDR1 as DFQATT and CDR2 as SNEGSKA (reference sequence).

In its sample, this clonotype was seen many times. The gene calls are TRBV18 and TRBJ2-3; 7 bases fit TRBD1. CDR1 and CDR2 (germline): KGHSH, LQKENI. V dropped 0 bases and J dropped 1; count of bases not matched to a gene: 7. There are 17 residues in the CDR3. CDR3 region: CASSPPTGDPRTDTQYF. CDR3 sequence (DNA): TGTGCCAGCTCACCACCAACAGGGGATCCCCGCACAGATACGCAGTATTTT. Combining the CDR3 with reference TRBV18 and TRBJ2-3 gives the whole variable domain NAGVMQNPRHLVRRRGQEARLRCSPMKGHSHVYWYRQLPEEGLKFMVYLQKENIIDESGMPKERFSAEFPKEGPSILRIQQVVRGDSAAYFCASSPPTGDPRTDTQYFGPGTRLTVL.

This chain uses TRBV15 with TRBJ2-4, with 7 bases fitting TRBD1. This CDR3 is built from 17 residues. V lost 0 bases, J lost 1 base, and 6 bases stayed unmatched. Germline values: CDR1 LNHNV, CDR2 YYDKDF (reference sequence). The CDR3 DNA sequence: TGTGCCACCAGCAGAGATCACGAGGGACAGGCCAAAAACATTCAGTACTTC. Translation: CATSRDHEGQAKNIQYF.

This clonotype occurred once. A read error may be the cause here, since a much bigger clone is one base away. The chain carries TRBV12-3 or TRBV12-4 and TRBJ1-2, with unresolved D. The length of the CDR3 is 11 residues. Trimming took 2 bases from V and 3 from J, leaving 1 base between them. The CDR3 reads CASSLHYGYTF. The CDR3 coding sequence is TGTGCCAGCAGTTTACACTATGGCTACACCTTC.

The table lists this clonotype with a count of one. This chain joins TRBV7-9 and TRBJ1-1, with a tentative D call TRBD1 (6 bases). Germline V gene data show CDR1 as SEHNR and CDR2 as FQNEAQ (reference sequence). CDR3 length equals 16 residues. Between the trimmed V and J ends, which lost 5 bases and 6 bases, there was a span of 22 bases. CDR3 protein: CASSPRNVVGGAEAFF. In DNA, the CDR3 is TGTGCCAGCAGCCCGCGGAATGTGGTGGGGGGCGCTGAAGCTTTCTTT.

This clonotype was counted only a few times. V is TRBV7-2 and J is TRBJ2-7; D uncertain. Germline-derived CDR1 and CDR2 are SGHTA and FQGNSA. V was clipped by 2 bases and J by 6 bases, with 11 bases between them. CDR3 length: 13 residues. This CDR3 reads CASSLNLLVEQYF. The CDR3 DNA follows: TGTGCCAGCAGCTTAAATCTCTTGGTCGAGCAGTACTTC.

The chain carries TRBV6-1 and TRBJ2-3; tentatively, D is TRBD1 or TRBD2 (5 bases each). V shed 5 bases and J shed 2 bases, with 17 bases lying between them. The V gene's germline CDR1 is MNHNS and CDR2 SASEGT. CDR3 length equals 16 residues. The CDR3, as DNA: TGTGCCAGCAGTTGGGGTGGGGACGGATCCACAGATACGCAGTATTTT. Translating it yields CASSWGGDGSTDTQYF.

This clonotype was counted many times. Here the CDR3 reads CAISSQGGEQYF. The CDR3 DNA reads TGTGCCATCAGTTCTCAGGGGGGCGAGCAGTACTTC. V and J are TRBV10-3 and TRBJ2-5; D is possibly TRBD1 (7 bases). The better agreement between TRBJ2-7 and the DNA end casts doubt on the J call. The germline V gene encodes CDR1 ENHRY and CDR2 SYGVKD. This CDR3 has 12 residues.